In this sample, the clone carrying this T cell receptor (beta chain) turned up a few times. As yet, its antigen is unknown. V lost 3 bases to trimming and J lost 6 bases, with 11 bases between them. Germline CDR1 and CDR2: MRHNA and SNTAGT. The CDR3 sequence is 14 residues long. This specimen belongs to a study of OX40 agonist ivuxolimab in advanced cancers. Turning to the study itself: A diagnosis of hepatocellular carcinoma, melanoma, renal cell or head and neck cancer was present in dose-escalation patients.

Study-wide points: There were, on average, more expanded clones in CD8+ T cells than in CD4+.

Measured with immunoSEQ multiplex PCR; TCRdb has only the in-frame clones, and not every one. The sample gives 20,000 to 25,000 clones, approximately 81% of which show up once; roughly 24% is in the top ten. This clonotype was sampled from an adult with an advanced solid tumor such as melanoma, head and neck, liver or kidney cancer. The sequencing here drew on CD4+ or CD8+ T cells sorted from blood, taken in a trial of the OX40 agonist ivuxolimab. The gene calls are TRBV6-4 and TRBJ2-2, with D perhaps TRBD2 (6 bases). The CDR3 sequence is CASSEAGGAGELFF. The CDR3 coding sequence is TGTGCCAGCAGTGAAGCCGGGGGTGCCGGGGAGCTGTTTTTT.